Listed below are T cell receptor beta chains from one sample, sequenced in a study of blood T cell repertoires in COVID-19. Sequencing was performed with immunoSEQ multiplex PCR; in TCRdb, only in-frame clones are kept and a portion is missing. The table shows more than 50,000 clones, with 85% occurring only once. Material: peripheral blood. These receptors were taken from a human donor in a cohort sampled during active COVID-19. Each CDR3 is given with its conserved first and last residue. D genes are given only for firm matches. Clone size is given for some rows only: seen once, a few or many times, or a class if the clone is expanded.

TRBJ1-2 | NA | TRBV6-6 | NA | TGTGCCAGCAGTCCCCAGGAAACTGGCTACACCTTC | CASSPQETGYTF
TRBJ2-1 | NA | TRBV3-1/TRBV3-2 | TRBD2 | TGTGCCAGCAGCCCCCTCCGCCAGGTGGGTGGTAGCGGGGGGGGCATACCGAGCAATGAGCAGTTCTTC | CASSPLRQVGGSGGGIPSNEQFF
TRBJ2-5 | once | TRBV5-6 | TRBD1 | TGTGCCAGCAGCTGGGGATCAGGGGGCGAGGGGTACTTC | CASSWGSGGEGYF
TRBJ1-5 | NA | TRBV15 | NA | TGTGCCACCAGCGCAGGGGCTAGCAATCAGCCCCAGCATTTT | CATSAGASNQPQHF
TRBJ1-3 | NA | TRBV9 | NA | TGTGCCAGCAGCCCATCCCGAGGTGGATCAAGCTCTGGAAACACCATATATTTT | CASSPSRGGSSSGNTIYF
TRBJ2-4 | NA | TRBV6-6 | NA | TGTGCCAGCAGTTCACAGAGGGCAGCCAAAAACATTCAGTACTTC | CASSSQRAAKNIQYF
TRBJ2-7 | NA | TRBV11-2 | TRBD1 | TGTGCCAGCAGCTTAACCGACAGGGGCTTTTACGAGCAGTACTTC | CASSLTDRGFYEQYF
TRBJ2-3 | NA | TRBV7-2 | TRBD2 | TGTGCCAGCAGCCTCAATGGGGGGGGCACAGATACGCAGTATTTT | CASSLNGGGTDTQYF
TRBJ2-2 | NA | TRBV2 | TRBD2 | TGTGCCAGCAGCGCACTAGCGGGGGGCGGAACCGGGGAGCTGTTTTTT | CASSALAGGGTGELFF
TRBJ1-2 | NA | TRBV4-3 | NA | TGCGCCAGCAGCCAAGACGCTGTTATTGGGTCAGGGATCTATGGCTACACCTTC | CASSQDAVIGSGIYGYTF
TRBJ2-7 | NA | TRBV12-3/TRBV12-4 | NA | TGTGCCAGCAGTTTGAGGCTGACTTACGAGCAGTACTTC | CASSLRLTYEQYF
TRBJ2-7 | NA | TRBV29-1 | TRBD2 | TGCAGCGTTGTCCTAGCGGGGGACGAGCAGTACTTC | CSVVLAGDEQYF
TRBJ2-7 | NA | TRBV7-2 | NA | TGTGCCAGCAGCTTACCGTACCCTAGCGACTCCTACGAGCAGTACTTC | CASSLPYPSDSYEQYF
TRBJ2-3 | NA | TRBV27 | TRBD2 | TGTGCCAGCAGTTTATTAGGCGGGGGGTTAAAGAGTGCGCAGTATTTT | CASSLLGGGLKSAQYF
TRBJ1-2 | NA | TRBV6-2/TRBV6-3 | TRBD1 | TGTGCCAGCAGTCACGACAGGGGAGCGGATGGCTACACCTTC | CASSHDRGADGYTF
TRBJ2-7 | NA | TRBV9 | NA | TGCGCCAGCAGCGTAGGGGGGGGGCGGACCTACGAGCAGTACTTC | CASSVGGGRTYEQYF
TRBJ2-7 | NA | TRBV14 | NA | TGTGCCAGCAGCCAGAGCTACGAGCAGTACTTC | CASSQSYEQYF